The 18 T cell receptor beta chains presented below share a single source sample, sequenced in a study of monozygotic twins with inflammatory bowel disease. TCRdb re-analyzed the 5' RACE reads; it lists each CDR3 protein once, without DNA. Recorded for this sample: approximately 420,000 distinct CDR3 sequences. Material: blood. All receptors derive from a human donor with ulcerative colitis or Crohn's disease, or a healthy co-twin of an affected twin (not recorded which).

CDR3 residues: CASSSSGGAVNQPQHF. The rearrangement joins TRBV7-9 to TRBJ1-5. The CDR3 totals 16 residues. Germline loops: CDR1 SEHNR, CDR2 FQNEAQ (reference sequence). Filled out from reference TRBV7-9 and TRBJ1-5, the complete variable domain reads DTGVSQNPRHKITKRGQNVTFRCDPISEHNRLYWYRQTLGQGPEFLTYFQNEAQLEKSRLLSDRFSAERPKGSFSTLEIQRTEQGDSAMYLCASSSSGGAVNQPQHFGDGTRLSIL.

The gene calls are TRBV5-5 and TRBJ1-1. The V gene's germline CDR1 is SGHKS and CDR2 YYEKEE (reference sequence). The CDR3 is 14 residues long. The CDR3: CASSRRGEGTEAFF.

The rearrangement joins TRBV5-1 to TRBJ1-1; TCRdb gives TRBD1 as the D gene, but with no DNA this cannot be confirmed. CDR1 is SGHRS, CDR2 YFSETQ, per germline. This CDR3 has 15 residues. CDR3 in amino acids: CASSARGQGNTEAFF.

This chain links TRBV18 with TRBJ2-1; TCRdb picks TRBD2, but there is no DNA to check that call. This CDR3 has 16 amino acids. Per germline, CDR1 KGHSH and CDR2 LQKENI. The CDR3 sequence is CASSTLKGGTYNEQFF.

The chain joins TRBV4-1 to TRBJ1-1; TCRdb indicates TRBD1, and absent DNA this call remains unverified. This CDR3 is built from 15 residues. Germline V lookup: CDR1 MGHRA, CDR2 YSYEKL. CDR3 in amino acids: CASSQVLTGKTEAFF.

The chain employs TRBV30 and TRBJ2-7. The CDR3 is made up of 12 amino acids. Germline V lookup: CDR1 GTSNPN, CDR2 SVGIG (reference sequence). The CDR3 reads CAWNIGSYEQYF.

The chain links TRBV7-9 to TRBJ2-7; the TCRdb D gene call, TRBD2, has no DNA to confirm it. Germline lookup yields CDR1 SEHNR and CDR2 FQNEAQ (reference sequence). The CDR3 is 12 residues long. The CDR3: CASSLFGGEQYF.

The chain employs TRBV20-1 and TRBJ2-7; TCRdb lists TRBD2, though no DNA is available to test this call. The germline V gene has CDR1 DFQATT and CDR2 SNEGSKA (reference sequence). The CDR3 loop spans 13 amino acids. The CDR3 loop reads CSATSGSIYEQYF.

The chain links TRBV2 to TRBJ2-2. CDR1 and CDR2 from the germline V gene are SNHLY and FYNNEI. This CDR3 comprises 13 residues. This CDR3 reads CASSEGSPGELFF. Full variable domain (remainder filled in from reference TRBV2 and TRBJ2-2): EPEVTQTPSHQVTQMGQEVILRCVPISNHLYFYWYRQILGQKVEFLVSFYNNEISEKSEIFDDQFSVERPDGSNFTLKIRSTKLEDSAMYFCASSEGSPGELFFGEGSRLTVL.

The chain uses TRBV27 and TRBJ1-4; TCRdb lists TRBD1, though no DNA is available to test this call. The CDR3 sequence is 20 residues long. Germline V CDR1 and CDR2: MNHEY, SMNVEV (reference sequence). CDR3 amino acids: CASSLSGQGWSTSTNEKLFF. Full variable domain (outside the CDR3, taken from reference TRBV27 and TRBJ1-4): EAQVTQNPRYLITVTGKKLTVTCSQNMNHEYMSWYRQDPGLGLRQIYYSMNVEVTDKGDVPEGYKVSRKEKRNFPLILESPSPNQTSLYFCASSLSGQGWSTSTNEKLFFGSGTQLSVL.

CDR3 loop: CSARLAENNEQFF. The J gene is TRBJ2-1, the V gene TRBV20-1; TCRdb selects TRBD2, and the lack of DNA leaves this call unchecked. CDR1 is DFQATT and CDR2 is SNEGSKA in the germline V gene (reference sequence). CDR3 size: 13 residues.

V and J are TRBV5-1 and TRBJ1-2. The CDR3 contains 15 residues. The germline V gene encodes CDR1 SGHRS and CDR2 YFSETQ. CDR3 in amino acids: CASSLQTSLNYGYTF.

J is TRBJ1-1 and V is TRBV7-9. Germline CDR1 reads SEHNR; CDR2 reads FQNEAQ (reference sequence). This CDR3 contains 11 residues. CDR3 sequence reads: CASSLAFEAFF. Full variable domain (rest looked up from reference TRBV7-9 and TRBJ1-1): DTGVSQNPRHKITKRGQNVTFRCDPISEHNRLYWYRQTLGQGPEFLTYFQNEAQLEKSRLLSDRFSAERPKGSFSTLEIQRTEQGDSAMYLCASSLAFEAFFGQGTRLTVV.

CDR3 region: CASSLGDRAEKLFF. The chain uses TRBV5-4 and TRBJ1-4; TCRdb lists TRBD1, though no DNA is available to test this call. Germline V gene sequence: CDR1 SGHNT, CDR2 YYREEE (reference sequence). The CDR3 length is 14 residues.

The gene calls are TRBV5-1 and TRBJ2-1; there is no DNA to check the TCRdb D call of TRBD2. CDR1 and CDR2 from the germline V gene are SGHRS and YFSETQ. The CDR3 length is 15 residues. CDR3 amino acids: CASSPGTSSYNEQFF.

V usage is TRBV7-3 and J usage is TRBJ2-1. Germline CDR1 is SGHTA and CDR2 is FQGTGA. The CDR3 extends over 12 amino acids. CDR3 protein: CASSLVGKEQFF.

The CDR3 spells CAWSDIKTNTGELFF. This chain connects TRBV30 to TRBJ2-2. The CDR3 has 15 amino acids. Germline V gene sequence: CDR1 GTSNPN, CDR2 SVGIG (reference sequence).

The rearrangement joins TRBV10-3 to TRBJ1-5; TCRdb's D call of TRBD1 is untestable without DNA. The CDR3 is 12 residues long. Germline V gene sequence: CDR1 ENHRY, CDR2 SYGVKD. This CDR3 is CAISEGGQPQHF.